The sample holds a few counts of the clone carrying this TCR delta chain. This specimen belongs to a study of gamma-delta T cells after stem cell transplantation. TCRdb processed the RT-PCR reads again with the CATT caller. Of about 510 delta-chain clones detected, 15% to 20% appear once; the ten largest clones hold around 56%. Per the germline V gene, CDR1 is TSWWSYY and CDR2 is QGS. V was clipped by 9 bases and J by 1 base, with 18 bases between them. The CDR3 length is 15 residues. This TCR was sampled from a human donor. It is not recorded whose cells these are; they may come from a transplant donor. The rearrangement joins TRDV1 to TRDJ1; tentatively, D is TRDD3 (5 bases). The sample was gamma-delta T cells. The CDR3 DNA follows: TGTGCTCTCTACTGGAGCACACCTTTCACCGATAAACTCATCTTT. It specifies CALYWSTPFTDKLIF.